The 23 T cell receptor beta chains given below trace back to one sample, sequenced in a study of vaccination and CD4 T cells after COVID-19. These receptors lack a known antigen. Sequencing of DNA taken from cultured CD4+ T cells relied on the Oncomine TCR Beta short-read assay. One entry per CDR3 protein results from TCRdb running MiXCR on the PCR reads. The sample lists fewer than 11,000 distinct CDR3 sequences, around 58% occurring once. The treatment here: 10-day PBMC culture with coronavirus spike peptide pools or control peptides (ViraFEST assay). The sample consisted of CD4+ T cells from blood, cultured in vitro. The receptors stem from a human donor who had recovered from COVID-19.

The gene calls are TRBV20-1 and TRBJ1-6; D remains ambiguous. There are 14 residues in the CDR3. CDR1 DFQATT and CDR2 SNEGSKA come from the germline V gene (reference sequence). V dropped 6 bases and J dropped 7 bases, with 16 bases sitting between them. The CDR3 nucleotides read TGCAGTGCCTATAGGACGGGCGACAATTCACCCCTCCACTTT. Its protein product is CSAYRTGDNSPLHF.

The rearrangement joins TRBV11-2 to TRBJ1-2, with 9 bases matching TRBD1. CDR3 length equals 15 residues. Germline assignment: CDR1 SGHAT and CDR2 FQNNGV. Trimming at V came to 4 bases and at J to 6 bases, leaving 9 bases not matched to a gene. The CDR3 DNA is TGTGCCAGCAGCTCTTACAGGGGGCGCATAGATGGCTACACCTTC. Protein: CASSSYRGRIDGYTF.

V usage is TRBV5-7 and J usage is TRBJ2-2; possibly TRBD1 or TRBD2 for D (5 bases each). TRBV5-7 is treated as an ORF (open reading frame) with a function not yet certain. CDR3 length: 16 amino acids. V was cut by 0 bases and J by 3 bases, with 12 bases left in between. CDR3 residues: CASSLGGGGHTGELFF. The CDR3 nucleotides read TGTGCCAGCAGCTTGGGCGGTGGGGGACACACCGGGGAGCTGTTTTTT.

This chain joins TRBV6-5 and TRBJ2-2, with 10 positions matching TRBD2. V trimming: 2 bases; J trimming: 1 base; junction bases outside the gene matches: 25. The CDR3 has 24 amino acids. Germline CDR1 reads MNHEY; CDR2 reads SVGAGI. The CDR3 here is CASSYTRRGGLQREGLVNTGELFF. In DNA form, the CDR3 reads TGTGCCAGCAGTTACACCAGAAGGGGGGGGCTCCAGCGGGAGGGCCTCGTGAACACCGGGGAGCTGTTTTTT.

V is TRBV18 and J is TRBJ1-6; D remains ambiguous. Trimming pared 3 bases from V and 7 bases from J, leaving 7 bases between. The CDR3 runs to 13 residues. Germline CDR1 is KGHSH and CDR2 is LQKENI. For the CDR3, the DNA is TGTGCCAGCTCACCGAGTTCAAATTCACCCCTCCACTTT. This translates into CASSPSSNSPLHF.

This rearrangement joins TRBV2 to TRBJ1-2; TRBD1 agrees at 7 bases. V lost 6 bases to trimming and J lost 4 bases; unmatched junction nucleotides: 5. The V gene's germline CDR1 is SNHLY and CDR2 FYNNEI. The CDR3 has 13 residues. CDR3 region: CASSDRETYGYTF. CDR3 nucleotides: TGTGCCAGCAGCGACAGGGAGACCTATGGCTACACCTTC.

The rearrangement joins TRBV7-8 to TRBJ1-5, with TRBD1 identical over 7 bases. V lost 3 bases and J lost 2; bases outside the gene matches: 7. CDR3 length: 16 residues. Germline CDR1 is SGHVS and CDR2 is FQNEAQ. This CDR3 is CASSFDRVKGNQPQHF. The CDR3 DNA reads TGTGCCAGCAGCTTTGACAGGGTTAAAGGCAATCAGCCCCAGCATTTT.

The chain carries TRBV12-3 or TRBV12-4 and TRBJ2-5; TRBD2 might be the D (5 bases). The CDR3 is made up of 17 amino acids. Trimming took off 1 base at V and 6 bases at J, with 21 bases between the two ends. CDR3 region: CASSLGATLPLGKTQYF. CDR3 in DNA: TGTGCCAGCAGTTTAGGGGCAACTCTTCCCCTCGGGAAGACCCAGTACTTC.

The chain is built from TRBV7-2 and TRBJ2-5; D is uncertain. The V gene's germline CDR1 is SGHTA and CDR2 FQGNSA. The CDR3 runs to 12 residues. Trimming left V 8 bases short and J 7 bases short, with 14 bases between. The CDR3 protein is CASHGYLGTQYF. The DNA of the CDR3 is TGTGCCAGCCACGGGTATCTGGGGACCCAGTACTTC.

The chain recombines TRBV15 with TRBJ1-2; TRBD1 might be the D (5 bases). Per the germline V gene, CDR1 is LNHNV and CDR2 is YYDKDF (reference sequence). The CDR3 consists of 17 residues. The V gene lost 0 bases and the J gene lost 3 bases, with 17 bases spanning the gap. The chain's CDR3 is CATSRDLKGKGHYGYTF. CDR3 DNA: TGTGCCACCAGCAGAGATCTGAAGGGGAAGGGCCACTATGGCTACACCTTC.

This clonotype showed up just a few times. The chain employs TRBV19 and TRBJ1-2; no reliable D call. The germline V gene has CDR1 LNHDA and CDR2 SQIVND (reference sequence). V shed 6 bases and J shed 0 bases, with 8 bases lying between them. This CDR3 is built from 13 residues. This CDR3 reads CASRTTANYGYTF. The DNA for the CDR3 is TGTGCCAGTAGGACCACAGCTAACTATGGCTACACCTTC.

J is TRBJ2-3 and V is TRBV6-5; the D call may be TRBD1 or TRBD2 (5 bases each). CDR1 is MNHEY, CDR2 SVGAGI, per germline. V lost 2 bases and J 3 bases, leaving 12 bases between the germline ends. The CDR3 is 15 residues long. This CDR3 reads CASSYGEGRTDTQYF. The CDR3 DNA sequence: TGTGCCAGCAGTTACGGTGAGGGGCGTACAGATACGCAGTATTTT.

The V call is TRBV6-1, the J call TRBJ2-2; 7 bases are a match to TRBD1. This CDR3 comprises 18 residues. The ends lost 1 base at V and 9 bases at J; junction bases unmatched: 17. Germline V gene lookup returns CDR1 MNHNS and CDR2 SASEGT. For the CDR3, the DNA is TGTGCCAGCAGTGAAGGACCTAGACAGGGAAGAAGGCGATGGGAGCTGTTTTTT. Residues: CASSEGPRQGRRRWELFF.

In its sample, this clonotype was seen a few times. The rearrangement links TRBV11-3 to TRBJ2-2; possible D gene TRBD1, 5 bases. V was trimmed by 3 bases and J by 1 base, leaving 9 bases between them. Per germline, CDR1 SGHNT and CDR2 YENEEA. CDR3 length: 15 amino acids. The CDR3 DNA follows: TGTGCCAGCAGCTTTAGGGGTAGGAACACCGGGGAGCTGTTTTTT. Protein sequence: CASSFRGRNTGELFF. Full variable domain (outside the CDR3, taken from reference TRBV11-3 and TRBJ2-2): EAGVVQSPRYKIIEKKQPVAFWCNPISGHNTLYWYLQNLGQGPELLIRYENEEAVDDSQLPKDRFSAERLKGVDSTLKIQPAELGDSAVYLCASSFRGRNTGELFFGEGSRLTVL.

This clonotype was recorded a few times. The V call is TRBV7-9, the J call TRBJ1-2, with 9 bases that match TRBD1. The CDR3 runs to 13 residues. The germline gives CDR1 SEHNR, CDR2 FQNEAQ (reference sequence). V dropped 5 bases and J dropped 6; count of bases not matched to a gene: 4. CDR3 bases: TGTGCCAGCAGCATGGACAGGGGACATGGCTACACCTTC. Translation gives CASSMDRGHGYTF.

This rearrangement joins TRBV25-1 to TRBJ2-5; D not resolved. V lost 4 bases and J 5 bases, leaving 5 bases between the germline ends. Germline CDR1 and CDR2: MGHDK and SYGVNS. CDR3 length: 11 residues. CDR3 nucleotide sequence: TGTGCCAGCAGTGTGGTGGAGACCCAGTACTTC. Its translation is CASSVVETQYF.

A few counts support this clonotype. The chain links TRBV15 to TRBJ1-5; tentative D call: TRBD1 (6 bases). CDR1 and CDR2 (germline): LNHNV, YYDKDF (reference sequence). The CDR3 has 14 residues. V lost 0 bases and J 6 bases, leaving 9 bases between the germline ends. CDR3 sequence (DNA): TGTGCCACCAGCAGAGAACAGGGTAGTCAGCCCCAGCATTTT. It codes for CATSREQGSQPQHF.

The chain links TRBV6-1 to TRBJ2-1; D gene ambiguous. The CDR3 consists of 14 residues. The V and J ends lost 6 bases and 7 bases respectively, with 16 bases between them. Germline V gives CDR1 MNHNS, CDR2 SASEGT. The CDR3 region is CASSLLGQANEQFF. The CDR3 DNA follows: TGTGCCAGCAGCTTGCTCGGCCAGGCAAATGAGCAGTTCTTC.

V gene TRBV6-2 or TRBV6-3 combines with J gene TRBJ2-7; D not certain. CDR3 length equals 13 residues. Germline V lookup: CDR1 MNHEY, CDR2 SVGEGT. Trimming cost V 9 bases and J 3 bases, with 15 bases left between them. The CDR3 protein is CASGPPQDYEQYF. The CDR3 DNA reads as TGTGCCAGTGGGCCCCCTCAAGACTACGAGCAGTACTTC.

V gene TRBV24-1 combines with J gene TRBJ2-7; D call uncertain. The CDR3 spans 12 residues. Germline CDR1 is KGHDR and CDR2 is SFDVKD. V lost 4 bases and J 6 bases, leaving 9 bases between the germline ends. In DNA form, the CDR3 reads TGTGCCACCAGTGAATCAGGTACCGAGCAGTACTTC. This gives the protein CATSESGTEQYF.

The chain has TRBV18 and TRBJ1-1; 7 nucleotides match TRBD1. In germline, CDR1 is KGHSH, CDR2 LQKENI. The V segment lost 3 bases and the J segment 4 bases; nucleotides outside the gene matches: 8. This CDR3 spans 15 amino acids. For the CDR3, the DNA is TGTGCCAGCTCACCCTTGACAGGGTTGGCCACTGAAGCTTTCTTT. Residues: CASSPLTGLATEAFF.

This sequence joins TRBV7-8 and TRBJ1-5, with D hard to call. V was trimmed by 0 bases and J by 7 bases, leaving 4 bases between them. CDR1 is SGHVS, CDR2 FQNEAQ, per germline. CDR3 length: 12 residues. CDR3 in DNA: TGTGCCAGCAGCTTAGCCGGGCAGCCCCAGCATTTT. Protein product: CASSLAGQPQHF.

V and J are TRBV18 and TRBJ2-1; 15 bases fit TRBD2. V lost 6 bases and J lost 0; bases outside the gene matches: 9. CDR1 is KGHSH, CDR2 LQKENI, per germline. The CDR3 runs to 19 residues. DNA of the CDR3: TGTGCCAGCTCGTACAGGACTAGCGGGAGGGCCCCCTCCTACAATGAGCAGTTCTTC. Protein sequence: CASSYRTSGRAPSYNEQFF.